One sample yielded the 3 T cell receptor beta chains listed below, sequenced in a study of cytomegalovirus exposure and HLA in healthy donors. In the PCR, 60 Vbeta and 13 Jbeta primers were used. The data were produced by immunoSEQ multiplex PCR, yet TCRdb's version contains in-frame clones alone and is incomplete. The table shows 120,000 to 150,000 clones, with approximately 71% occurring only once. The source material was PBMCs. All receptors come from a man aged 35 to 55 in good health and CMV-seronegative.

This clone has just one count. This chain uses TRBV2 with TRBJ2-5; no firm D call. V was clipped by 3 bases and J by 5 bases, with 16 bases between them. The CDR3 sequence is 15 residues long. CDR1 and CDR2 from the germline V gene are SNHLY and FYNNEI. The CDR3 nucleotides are TGTGCCAGCAGTGATCTCTTGCCGGTCTCGGAGACCCAGTACTTC. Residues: CASSDLLPVSETQYF.

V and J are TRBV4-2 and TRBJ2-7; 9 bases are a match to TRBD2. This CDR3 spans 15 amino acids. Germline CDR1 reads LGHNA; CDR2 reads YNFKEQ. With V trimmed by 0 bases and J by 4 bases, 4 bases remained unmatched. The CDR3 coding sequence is TGTGCCAGCAGCCAAGACAAAGCGGGGGGATACGAGCAGTACTTC. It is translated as CASSQDKAGGYEQYF.

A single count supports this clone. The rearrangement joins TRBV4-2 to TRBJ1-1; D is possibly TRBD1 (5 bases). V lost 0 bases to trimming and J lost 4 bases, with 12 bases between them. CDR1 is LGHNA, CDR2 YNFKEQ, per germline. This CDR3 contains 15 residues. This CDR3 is CASSQEWGGGTEAFF. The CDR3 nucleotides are TGTGCCAGCAGCCAAGAGTGGGGGGGTGGCACTGAAGCTTTCTTT.